The clone carrying this TCR beta chain was seen at least ten times. The V end lost 4 bases, the J end lost 1 base, and 11 bases lay between the germline ends. The CDR3 is 14 residues long. Looked up from germline, CDR1 is ENHRY and CDR2 is SYGVKD. Unique molecular identifiers were present on the cDNA, and a universal primer site came from template switching. TCRdb analysed the 5' RACE reads with MiXCR anew, one entry per CDR3 protein. Of some 630,000 distinct CDR3 sequences detected, just over 7% appear once; the ten largest clones hold 1.6%. The data are from a study of identical twins. These data were also reused for a study on yellow fever vaccine responses in identical twins.

The receptor was derived from a woman aged 18-35 years in good health. The rearrangement joins TRBV10-3 to TRBJ2-7; D may be TRBD2 (5 bases). The sample consisted of PBMCs. CDR3 bases: TGTGCCATCAGTGGCCGGACTGATTCCTACGAGCAGTACTTC. It encodes CAISGRTDSYEQYF.